The present T cell receptor beta chain was sequenced within a study of blood T cell repertoires in COVID-19 (TCRdb year 2020). With respect to the entire study: Samples covering the acute and convalescent phases of COVID-19 were provided by collaborators in the United States, Italy and Spain. The samples were drawn from the first 160 participants of the ongoing ImmuneRACE study and from 1,200 or so subjects provided by 6 global collaborators. Sample metadata almost always included a de-identified subject ID, COVID-19 status, age in years and sex. The repertoires were made available in a free public database intended to serve as a resource for research on the immune response to SARS-CoV-2. HLA class I and class II types, where available, came from metadata supplied by the sample provider rather than from assay-based typing. The dataset comprised deeply sampled blood TCRbeta repertoires from subjects exposed to, actively infected with, or recovered from COVID-19. The material from the prospective study consisted of cDNA or gDNA derived from T cells, B-cell-depleted T cells, or PBMCs.

This clone was detected only a few times. Its binding antigen is unknown. No base quality information exists; no much larger clone differs at one position. Collaborating institutions collected whole blood in K2EDTA tubes following their own protocols. For TCRbeta analysis, collaborator samples were shipped as frozen whole blood, as isolated PBMCs, or as DNA extracted from either sample type. From a lookup of the germline V gene, CDR1 and CDR2 are MDHEN and SYDVKM. There are 15 amino acids in the CDR3, from cysteine to phenylalanine inclusive. The kept DNA is CDR3 alone, 45 bases in frame from the first base. Clipping removes 6 bases from V and 7 bases from J, with 7 as the unmatched junction base count. The study at large found these results: Clinical and demographic metadata were provided uncurated, with the amount varying by source and participant.

The immunoSEQ Assay, a bias-controlled multiplex PCR, was used to amplify TCRbeta CDR3 regions from genomic DNA. Turning to the authors' computational methods: The number of nucleated cells in each sample was estimated from the amplification of reference gene primers within the assay. Sequence reads were collapsed and filtered to measure the absolute abundance of every unique TCRbeta CDR3 rearrangement. Productive Simpson clonality was computed per sample as the square root of Simpson's diversity index over productive rearrangements. TCRdb stores this immuneACCESS table with in-frame sequences only. Part of the clones is absent; in the studies checked, under half of the shortfall reflects unresolved V genes, and no reason is known for the rest. The DNA gave D and trimming, while V, J and clone size come from that table. The sample profile shows around 120,000 clones; more than 60% of them were found once. 20% of the sample is in the top ten clones.

The chain links TRBV28 with TRBJ2-1; TRBD2 lines up with 12 middle nucleotides. The clonotype comes from a man between 65 and 80 years old with active or convalescent COVID-19. The specimen was peripheral blood. The CDR3 reads as follows: CASSPTSGRRNEQFF. The DNA sequence is given as TGTGCCAGCAGCCCTACTAGCGGGAGGCGAAATGAGCAGTTCTTC.